Below are 17 T cell receptor beta chains sequenced from a single sample in a study of blood T cell repertoires in COVID-19. The data were produced by immunoSEQ multiplex PCR, yet TCRdb's version contains in-frame clones alone and is incomplete. The table lists about 210,000 clones, roughly nine tenths of them singletons. Sequencing input: peripheral blood. These TCRs come from a man between 65 and 79 years old with acute or convalescent COVID-19.

This clone was seen once. The chain is built from TRBV5-1 and TRBJ2-7, with 9 bases matching TRBD2. Trimming cost V 2 bases and J 5 bases; bases outside gene matches: 5. Germline V lookup: CDR1 SGHRS, CDR2 YFSETQ. This CDR3 region has 14 residues. This CDR3 is CASSFNSGSHEQYF. The CDR3 coding sequence is TGCGCCAGCAGCTTTAATAGCGGGAGCCACGAGCAGTACTTC.

The rearrangement joins TRBV30 to TRBJ1-3; 7 bases line up with TRBD1. CDR1 GTSNPN and CDR2 SVGIG come from the germline V gene (reference sequence). CDR3 size: 14 residues. The ends lost 2 bases at V and 4 bases at J; junction bases unmatched: 5. Here the CDR3 reads CAWSFPGGGNTIYF. In DNA, the CDR3 is TGTGCCTGGAGTTTCCCAGGGGGGGGAAACACCATATATTTT.

This chain connects TRBV4-3 to TRBJ2-7; 9 positions match TRBD2. Losses at the gene ends were 3 bases for V and 4 bases for J; bases not matched to a gene: 1. This CDR3 contains 13 residues. Germline CDR1 is LGHNA and CDR2 is YSLEER. In DNA, the CDR3 is TGCGCCAGCAGCCAGACTAGCGGTTACGAGCAGTACTTC. Protein product: CASSQTSGYEQYF.

This chain joins TRBV25-1 and TRBJ1-4, with a weak D call TRBD1 (6 bases). Germline-derived CDR1 and CDR2 are MGHDK and SYGVNS. The V end lost 4 bases, the J end lost 4 bases, and 13 bases lay between the germline ends. There are 15 residues in the CDR3. In nucleotides, the CDR3 is TGTGCCAGCAGTGCCCCGACAGGCAATAATGAAAAACTGTTTTTT. Its translation is CASSAPTGNNEKLFF.

The chain combines TRBV28 with TRBJ1-2; the D gene is possibly TRBD1 (6 bases). V was trimmed by 3 bases and J by 4 bases, leaving 21 bases between them. There are 17 residues in the CDR3. Germline lookup yields CDR1 MDHEN and CDR2 SYDVKM. CDR3 nucleotide sequence: TGTGCCAGCAGTTTGACCACAGGGCCCGAGCTTAGCTATGGCTACACCTTC. Amino acid sequence: CASSLTTGPELSYGYTF.

The chain uses TRBV6-6 and TRBJ2-7; 10 nucleotides agree with TRBD2. CDR1 and CDR2 from the germline V gene are MNHNY and SVGAGI (reference sequence). J gave up 6 bases and V 1 base, and 6 bases lay outside the gene matches. The CDR3 consists of 15 residues. CDR3 protein: CASSYLSSGSREQYF. Written as DNA, the CDR3 is TGTGCCAGCAGTTACTTATCTAGCGGGAGTCGCGAGCAGTACTTC.

This chain connects TRBV15 to TRBJ1-2, with TRBD1 matching 7 bases. The CDR3 length is 15 residues. Per the germline V gene, CDR1 is LNHNV and CDR2 is YYDKDF (reference sequence). V trimming: 1 base; J trimming: 3 bases; junction bases outside the gene matches: 5. CDR3 amino acids: CATSRGQGIDYGYTF. The DNA of the CDR3 is TGTGCCACCAGCAGAGGACAGGGAATTGACTATGGCTACACCTTC.

The chain employs TRBV9 and TRBJ2-7; D may be TRBD2 (7 bases). V lost 4 bases and J lost 0, with 11 bases in between. The CDR3 runs to 14 residues. Per the germline V gene, CDR1 is SGDLS and CDR2 is YYNGEE. CDR3 nucleotides: TGTGCCAGCAGCCGGGGGGACACCTCCTACGAGCAGTACTTC. It yields the protein CASSRGDTSYEQYF.

The chain recombines TRBV20-1 with TRBJ2-1; 8 nucleotides line up with TRBD2. The CDR3 is 14 residues long. With 3 bases clipped from V and 9 bases from J, the junction kept 10 bases outside the gene matches. The germline V gene encodes CDR1 DFQATT and CDR2 SNEGSKA (reference sequence). CDR3 sequence (DNA): TGCAGTGCTAGTTCGGCGGGAGGCCGGGGTGAGCAGTTCTTC. It is translated as CSASSAGGRGEQFF.

V gene TRBV29-1 combines with J gene TRBJ2-3, with TRBD2 matching over 10 bases. V shed 4 bases and J 3 bases; nucleotides not matched to a gene: 1. The CDR3 is 13 residues long. Germline V lookup: CDR1 SQVTM, CDR2 ANQGSEA. CDR3 in amino acids: CSVASGSTDTQYF. The CDR3 bases are TGCAGCGTTGCTAGCGGGAGTACAGATACGCAGTATTTT.

The V and J genes are TRBV7-2 and TRBJ2-1; possible D gene TRBD2, 6 bases. Per the germline V gene, CDR1 is SGHTA and CDR2 is FQGNSA. This CDR3 contains 15 residues. With 1 base removed from V and 6 bases from J, the gap between germline ends came to 13 bases. DNA of the CDR3: TGTGCCAGCAGCTTAGGTGTGGGAGGTTCCAATGAGCAGTTCTTC. Translated: CASSLGVGGSNEQFF.

This chain links TRBV18 with TRBJ2-3; D uncertain. Germline-derived CDR1 and CDR2 are KGHSH and LQKENI. The CDR3 spans 13 residues. V shed 6 bases and J shed 5 bases, with 12 bases lying between them. The DNA of the CDR3 is TGTGCCAGCTCCCTCGAGAGAGGAGATACGCAGTATTTT. This gives the protein CASSLERGDTQYF.

This chain uses TRBV15 with TRBJ1-5; 9 nucleotides match TRBD1. With 0 bases clipped from V and 8 bases from J, the junction kept 5 bases outside the gene matches. This CDR3 has 15 amino acids. Per the germline V gene, CDR1 is LNHNV and CDR2 is YYDKDF (reference sequence). CDR3 DNA: TGTGCCACCAGCAGAGACGGGACAGGGATTGAGCCCCAGCATTTT. Protein sequence: CATSRDGTGIEPQHF.

This clone appeared once. The rearrangement uses TRBV11-2 and TRBJ1-6, with 7 bases aligning to TRBD1. There are 15 residues in the CDR3. Germline V lookup: CDR1 SGHAT, CDR2 FQNNGV. Trimming took 5 bases from V and 7 from J; bases not matched to a gene: 8. CDR3 nucleotides: TGTGCCAGCAGCCTGGACAGGAGGATGAATTCACCCCTCCACTTT. Amino acids: CASSLDRRMNSPLHF.

The chain uses TRBV20-1 and TRBJ1-2; no firm D call. With 3 bases removed from V and 7 bases from J, the gap between germline ends came to 12 bases. CDR3 length: 12 residues. Germline V lookup: CDR1 DFQATT, CDR2 SNEGSKA (reference sequence). CDR3 in amino acids: CSASVSGSGYTF. CDR3 DNA: TGCAGTGCTAGTGTATCGGGGAGTGGCTACACCTTC.

This clone was seen once. The V call is TRBV5-5, the J call TRBJ2-3, with TRBD2 identical over 9 bases. The CDR3 sequence is 15 residues long. V gave up 3 bases and J gave up 4 bases; unmatched junction bases: 6. The germline V gene encodes CDR1 SGHKS and CDR2 YYEKEE (reference sequence). CDR3 coding DNA: TGTGCCAGCAGCTGGGCCGGGACTAGCTCAGATACGCAGTATTTT. Its translation is CASSWAGTSSDTQYF.

The chain joins TRBV7-3 to TRBJ2-6; D gene unclear. Deletions cut 8 bases from V and 4 bases from J, with 15 bases between. The germline V gene has CDR1 SGHTA and CDR2 FQGTGA. CDR3 size: 15 residues. CDR3: CASQLGQEGANVLTF. As DNA, the CDR3 is TGTGCCAGCCAATTGGGCCAAGAAGGGGCCAACGTCCTGACTTTC.